Following are 8 T cell receptor beta chains from one sample sequenced in a study of cytomegalovirus exposure and HLA in healthy donors. Researchers ran the PCR with 60 Vbeta and 13 Jbeta primers. Profiling relied on immunoSEQ multiplex PCR, and the TCRdb table lists in-frame clones only, not all of them. The sample carries roughly 120,000 clones, 79% recorded once. The sequencing input was PBMCs. These TCRs come from a man aged 30 to 39 in good health and CMV-seropositive.

The chain couples TRBV19 to TRBJ2-1, with 10 nucleotides matching TRBD1. The ends lost 4 bases at V and 5 bases at J; junction bases unmatched: 14. CDR1 and CDR2 (germline): LNHDA, SQIVND (reference sequence). The CDR3 runs to 18 residues. The CDR3 spells CASSTTGGVKGTNNEQFF. In nucleotides, the CDR3 is TGTGCCAGTAGTACGACAGGGGGCGTTAAGGGGACAAACAATGAGCAGTTCTTC. The variable domain in full, with the rest retrieved from reference TRBV19 and TRBJ2-1, is DGGITQSPKYLFRKEGQNVTLSCEQNLNHDAMYWYRQDPGQGLRLIYYSQIVNDFQKGDIAEGYSVSREKKESFPLTVTSAQKNPTAFYLCASSTTGGVKGTNNEQFFGPGTRLTVL.

V is TRBV10-2 and J is TRBJ2-5; no definite D call. The J call may not be correct, given that the DNA end is closer to TRBJ2-7. The CDR3 runs to 12 residues. The germline gives CDR1 WSHSY, CDR2 SAAADI. The CDR3 DNA sequence: TGCGCCAGCAGTTCAGTGAACTACGAGCAGTACTTC. Amino acid sequence: CASSSVNYEQYF.

V and J are TRBV18 and TRBJ2-7, with 9 bases lining up with TRBD2. This CDR3 is built from 15 residues. In germline, CDR1 is KGHSH, CDR2 LQKENI. J gave up 2 bases and V 1 base, and 3 bases lay outside the gene matches. CDR3 DNA sequence: TGTGCCAGCTCACCACTAGCGGGGGAAACCTACGAGCAGTACTTC. Translation: CASSPLAGETYEQYF.

The chain has TRBV29-1 and TRBJ1-2, with TRBD1 identical over 8 bases. CDR3 length equals 14 residues. Per the germline V gene, CDR1 is SQVTM and CDR2 is ANQGSEA. V was clipped by 6 bases and J by 3 bases; unmatched bases: 9. The CDR3 is CSVQTLQGDYGYTF. DNA of the CDR3: TGCAGCGTCCAAACTCTACAGGGGGACTATGGCTACACCTTC.

CDR3 amino acids: CASSLRQETSTDTQYF. The CDR3 DNA reads TGTGCCAGCAGCTTACGACAGGAGACTAGCACAGATACGCAGTATTTT. The rearrangement links TRBV13 to TRBJ2-3; D might be TRBD1 (6 bases). Between the trimmed V and J ends, which lost 2 bases and 0 bases, there was a span of 12 bases. Germline CDR1 reads PRHDT; CDR2 reads FYEKMQ (reference sequence). CDR3 length: 16 amino acids.

The rearrangement uses TRBV7-9 and TRBJ1-2, with 8 bases lining up with TRBD1. V shed 1 base and J 8 bases; nucleotides not matched to a gene: 15. CDR1 is SEHNR, CDR2 FQNEAQ, per germline (reference sequence). The CDR3 covers 17 residues. In DNA, the CDR3 is TGTGCCAGCAGCTTAGTAGGAGCAGGACAGGGCCGTTGGGGCTACACCTTC. Amino acid sequence: CASSLVGAGQGRWGYTF.

The rearrangement uses TRBV5-8 and TRBJ1-4; 9 bases are shared with TRBD1. There are 16 residues in the CDR3. V was pared by 4 bases and J by 2 bases, with 6 bases of the junction left unmatched. In germline, CDR1 is SGHTS, CDR2 YDEGEE. Written as DNA, the CDR3 is TGTGCCAGCAGCCTTCACAGGGGGCCTACTAATGAAAAACTGTTTTTT. Residues: CASSLHRGPTNEKLFF.

Concerning this clone: One junction end does not reproduce the germline sequence, and a read error may be involved. CDR3 DNA sequence: TGTTCCAGCAGCTCCCGAGGTCATGGCTACACCTTC. Protein: CSSSSRGHGYTF. This rearrangement joins TRBV7-9 to TRBJ1-2; D unclear. CDR1 is SEHNR and CDR2 is FQNEAQ in the germline V gene (reference sequence). The CDR3 has 12 residues.